Listed here are 24 T cell receptor beta chains from one sample, sequenced in a study of blood T cell repertoires in COVID-19. The method was immunoSEQ multiplex PCR; TCRdb's version includes in-frame clones alone and lacks a portion of them. The sample records approximately 320,000 clones, roughly 91% being singletons. The sequenced material came from peripheral blood. Source of these receptors: a woman between 25 and 40 years old with COVID-19, enrolled during active disease.

The rearrangement links TRBV19 to TRBJ1-2, with 12 bases that match TRBD1. The CDR3 covers 15 residues. The germline gives CDR1 LNHDA, CDR2 SQIVND (reference sequence). Unmatched junction bases numbered 5, after V lost 3 bases and J lost 6 bases. The CDR3 reads CASSMWDRGQHGYTF. DNA for the CDR3: TGTGCCAGTAGTATGTGGGACAGGGGGCAGCATGGCTACACCTTC. The whole variable domain, remainder taken from reference TRBV19 and TRBJ1-2, is DGGITQSPKYLFRKEGQNVTLSCEQNLNHDAMYWYRQDPGQGLRLIYYSQIVNDFQKGDIAEGYSVSREKKESFPLTVTSAQKNPTAFYLCASSMWDRGQHGYTFGSGTRLTVV.

The V gene is TRBV7-9, the J gene TRBJ1-2, with 7 bases fitting TRBD1. This CDR3 spans 15 amino acids. V shed 1 base and J 6 bases; nucleotides not matched to a gene: 8. CDR1 SEHNR and CDR2 FQNEAQ come from the germline V gene (reference sequence). In DNA form, the CDR3 reads TGTGCCAGCAGCTTAGGCACAGGGGTTATTCATGGCTACACCTTC. Translation: CASSLGTGVIHGYTF.

The chain uses TRBV3-1 (or the pseudogene TRBV3-2) and TRBJ2-1; no firm D call. Germline values: CDR1 LGHDT, CDR2 YNNKEL (reference sequence). CDR3 length: 15 residues. Trimming shortened V by 1 base and J by 0 bases, and 7 bases separated the two germline ends. DNA for the CDR3: TGTGCCAGCAGCCAAGGGCTAGACTCCTACAATGAGCAGTTCTTC. This gives the protein CASSQGLDSYNEQFF.

The chain combines TRBV4-2 with TRBJ1-5; 7 bases agree with TRBD1. V gave up 4 bases and J gave up 4 bases; unmatched junction bases: 4. Germline CDR1 is LGHNA and CDR2 is YNFKEQ. The CDR3 sequence is 14 residues long. The CDR3 spells CASSPLTGNQPQHF. The CDR3 nucleotides read TGTGCCAGCAGCCCGCTGACAGGGAATCAGCCCCAGCATTTT.

The gene calls are TRBV30 and TRBJ1-2, with D possibly matching TRBD1 (5 bases). CDR1 is GTSNPN, CDR2 SVGIG, per germline (reference sequence). The V end lost 6 bases, the J end lost 0 bases, and 11 bases lay between the germline ends. This CDR3 region has 13 residues. CDR3 sequence: CACGGGANYGYTF. The CDR3 DNA follows: TGTGCCTGTGGGGGAGGTGCTAACTATGGCTACACCTTC.

The V gene is TRBV6-6, the J gene TRBJ1-2; 8 bases line up with TRBD1. CDR1 is MNHNY and CDR2 is SVGAGI in the germline V gene (reference sequence). V lost 0 bases, J lost 5 bases, and 8 bases stayed unmatched. The CDR3 covers 16 residues. The CDR3 DNA reads TGTGCCAGCAGTTACTCGCTTGCAGGGGGCCCGTATGGCTACACCTTC. Residues: CASSYSLAGGPYGYTF.

A single count supports this clone. The CDR3 DNA reads TGTGCCAGCAGCACACACACCCGGGACTTAACCTACGAGCAGTACTTC. This gives the protein CASSTHTRDLTYEQYF. The chain has TRBV7-9 and TRBJ2-7, with D perhaps TRBD2 (6 bases). V lost 5 bases to trimming and J lost 2 bases, with 19 bases between them. This CDR3 has 16 amino acids. Germline CDR1 is SEHNR and CDR2 is FQNEAQ (reference sequence).

The V call is TRBV4-1, the J call TRBJ2-5; perhaps TRBD2 as D (5 bases). The CDR3 is 15 residues long. Between the trimmed V and J ends, which lost 1 base and 5 bases, there was a span of 14 bases. The V gene's germline CDR1 is MGHRA and CDR2 YSYEKL. The CDR3 bases are TGCGCCAGCAGCCAAGTTGCTAGCTCATCGGAGACCCAGTACTTC. It yields the protein CASSQVASSSETQYF.

In this sample, this clone turned up a few times. The chain uses TRBV11-2 and TRBJ1-2; the match to TRBD1 covers 7 bases. The CDR3 has 16 amino acids. Germline values: CDR1 SGHAT, CDR2 FQNNGV. The V and J ends lost 5 bases and 2 bases, in that order; junction bases with no gene match: 11. The CDR3 bases are TGTGCCAGCAGCCTGACCCCCGGGACAGTCAACTATGGCTACACCTTC. This gives the protein CASSLTPGTVNYGYTF.

This clone has a single count. V usage is TRBV5-6 and J usage is TRBJ1-2, with a tentative D call TRBD1 (5 bases). V was pared by 0 bases and J by 7 bases, with 7 bases between. The length of the CDR3 is 12 residues. The germline V gene encodes CDR1 SGHDT and CDR2 YYEEEE. The CDR3 reads CASSLGGLGYTF. CDR3 DNA: TGTGCCAGCAGCTTGGGGGGACTTGGCTACACCTTC.

The rearrangement uses TRBV3-1 (or the pseudogene TRBV3-2) and TRBJ1-2; unclear D gene. Deletions cut 0 bases from V and 4 bases from J, with 12 bases between. The CDR3 consists of 15 residues. CDR1 is LGHDT and CDR2 is YNNKEL in the germline V gene (reference sequence). Written as DNA, the CDR3 is TGTGCCAGCAGCCAAGAAGGAGGAAGGAGCTATGGCTACACCTTC. This translates into CASSQEGGRSYGYTF.

This chain uses TRBV11-3 with TRBJ2-2; 7 bases are a match to TRBD1. The V segment lost 1 base and the J segment 5 bases; nucleotides outside the gene matches: 4. This CDR3 spans 15 amino acids. Germline values: CDR1 SGHNT, CDR2 YENEEA. The CDR3 DNA reads as TGTGCCAGCAGCTTAGCAGGGGGAAGGACCGGGGAGCTGTTTTTT. As protein: CASSLAGGRTGELFF.

This clone is a singleton in its sample. V usage is TRBV19 and J usage is TRBJ1-5; weak D call: TRBD1 (6 bases). Germline V CDR1 and CDR2: LNHDA, SQIVND (reference sequence). V was trimmed by 6 bases and J by 0 bases, leaving 15 bases between them. CDR3 length: 16 amino acids. DNA for the CDR3: TGTGCCAGTAGGACCACAGGGACCTATAGCAATCAGCCCCAGCATTTT. It yields the protein CASRTTGTYSNQPQHF.

This rearrangement joins TRBV2 to TRBJ2-7; TRBD1 matches 7 bases. Germline V gives CDR1 SNHLY, CDR2 FYNNEI. V shed 4 bases, J shed 5 bases, and the junction held 20 bases outside the gene matches. CDR3 length: 18 amino acids. The DNA of the CDR3 is TGTGCCAGCAGTGTGGTGAGGGACAGCTACCGCTCTGGCCACGAGCAGTACTTC. Its protein product is CASSVVRDSYRSGHEQYF. The full variable domain, in which reference TRBV2 and TRBJ2-7 provide the parts outside the CDR3, is EPEVTQTPSHQVTQMGQEVILRCVPISNHLYFYWYRQILGQKVEFLVSFYNNEISEKSEIFDDQFSVERPDGSNFTLKIRSTKLEDSAMYFCASSVVRDSYRSGHEQYFGPGTRLTVT.

The gene calls are TRBV7-8 and TRBJ2-7; 8 positions match TRBD1. Germline-derived CDR1 and CDR2 are SGHVS and FQNEAQ. V trimming: 5 bases; J trimming: 3 bases; junction bases outside the gene matches: 18. The CDR3 is 18 amino acids. CDR3 amino acids: CASSLPGQASRIGYEQYF. The CDR3 nucleotides are TGTGCCAGCAGCCTACCGGGACAGGCCTCTCGGATTGGCTACGAGCAGTACTTC.

This clone was picked up one time. The chain carries TRBV3-1 (or the pseudogene TRBV3-2) and TRBJ2-4; TRBD2 agrees at 14 bases. The V gene's germline CDR1 is LGHDT and CDR2 YNNKEL (reference sequence). The V segment lost 5 bases and the J segment 8 bases; nucleotides outside the gene matches: 11. CDR3 length: 17 amino acids. CDR3 bases: TGTGCCAGCAGCTATGGACTAGCGGGGGGCCGGCTGGACATTCAGTACTTC. This sequence encodes CASSYGLAGGRLDIQYF.

V is TRBV6-1 and J is TRBJ2-7; TRBD1 agrees at 7 bases. The CDR3 extends over 16 amino acids. The junction had 8 bases not matched to a gene; V was cut back by 1 base and J by 2 bases. Germline assignment: CDR1 MNHNS and CDR2 SASEGT. The CDR3 bases are TGTGCCAGCAGTGAAGGCAGGACAGGAATTGCCTACGAGCAGTACTTC. Protein: CASSEGRTGIAYEQYF.

The genes are TRBV18 and TRBJ1-1; tentatively, D is TRBD1 (6 bases). The CDR3 extends over 13 amino acids. The germline V gene has CDR1 KGHSH and CDR2 LQKENI. The germline V and J ends were trimmed by 4 bases and 6 bases, with 12 bases remaining between them. This chain's CDR3 is CASSLQGWAEAFF. CDR3 DNA: TGTGCCAGCTCACTACAGGGTTGGGCTGAAGCTTTCTTT. The full variable domain, with the rest looked up from reference TRBV18 and TRBJ1-1, is NAGVMQNPRHLVRRRGQEARLRCSPMKGHSHVYWYRQLPEEGLKFMVYLQKENIIDESGMPKERFSAEFPKEGPSILRIQQVVRGDSAAYFCASSLQGWAEAFFGQGTRLTVV.

The chain uses TRBV7-9 and TRBJ2-5, with TRBD2 as a possible D gene (7 bases). The CDR3 is 14 residues long. Germline loops: CDR1 SEHNR, CDR2 FQNEAQ (reference sequence). V lost 5 bases and J lost 0, with 10 bases in between. The CDR3 DNA follows: TGTGCCAGCAGCCGGGGGGCGTACCAAGAGACCCAGTACTTC. It translates to CASSRGAYQETQYF.

The V call is TRBV18, the J call TRBJ2-5; TRBD1 is a possible D gene (5 bases). The CDR3 runs to 13 residues. From germline, CDR1 is KGHSH and CDR2 LQKENI. V was clipped by 5 bases and J by 3 bases, with 10 bases between them. CDR3: CASSRQREETQYF. CDR3 bases: TGTGCCAGCTCAAGACAGCGCGAAGAGACCCAGTACTTC. The whole variable domain, filled in from reference TRBV18 and TRBJ2-5, reads NAGVMQNPRHLVRRRGQEARLRCSPMKGHSHVYWYRQLPEEGLKFMVYLQKENIIDESGMPKERFSAEFPKEGPSILRIQQVVRGDSAAYFCASSRQREETQYFGPGTRLLVL.

Note on this clone: The identical CDR3 is also encoded by other nucleotide sequences in the sample. The chain couples TRBV27 to TRBJ2-7; 11 positions agree with TRBD2. The CDR3 sequence is 15 residues long. Per germline, CDR1 MNHEY and CDR2 SMNVEV (reference sequence). The trim removed 4 bases at V and 0 bases at J, leaving 2 bases unmatched. CDR3 protein: CASSSLAGGSYEQYF. The CDR3, as DNA: TGTGCCAGCAGTTCGCTAGCGGGAGGCTCCTACGAGCAGTACTTC.

The chain has TRBV6-1 and TRBJ1-1; TRBD1 matches at 7 bases. The J segment lost 5 bases and the V segment lost 2 bases, leaving 2 bases of the junction unmatched. CDR3 size: 13 residues. Germline assignment: CDR1 MNHNS and CDR2 SASEGT. CDR3 in DNA: TGTGCCAGCAGTGAAAGGGGGCTTACTGAAGCTTTCTTT. Translated: CASSERGLTEAFF.

In its sample, this clone was seen once. The V call is TRBV13, the J call TRBJ1-2; 11 positions agree with TRBD1. The CDR3 extends over 15 amino acids. Looked up from germline, CDR1 is PRHDT and CDR2 is FYEKMQ (reference sequence). With 4 bases clipped from V and 4 bases from J, the junction kept 5 bases outside the gene matches. This CDR3 is CASSSGQGAGYGYTF. The CDR3 nucleotides read TGTGCCAGCAGCTCAGGACAGGGGGCGGGCTATGGCTACACCTTC.

The gene calls are TRBV24-1 and TRBJ1-5; perhaps TRBD1 as D (5 bases). Trimming removed 4 bases at V and 3 bases at J, with 12 bases between. The length of the CDR3 is 15 residues. Germline CDR1 and CDR2: KGHDR and SFDVKD. The CDR3 DNA reads as TGTGCCACCAGTGACCCAAGACAGCCCAATCAGCCCCAGCATTTT. Amino acids: CATSDPRQPNQPQHF.